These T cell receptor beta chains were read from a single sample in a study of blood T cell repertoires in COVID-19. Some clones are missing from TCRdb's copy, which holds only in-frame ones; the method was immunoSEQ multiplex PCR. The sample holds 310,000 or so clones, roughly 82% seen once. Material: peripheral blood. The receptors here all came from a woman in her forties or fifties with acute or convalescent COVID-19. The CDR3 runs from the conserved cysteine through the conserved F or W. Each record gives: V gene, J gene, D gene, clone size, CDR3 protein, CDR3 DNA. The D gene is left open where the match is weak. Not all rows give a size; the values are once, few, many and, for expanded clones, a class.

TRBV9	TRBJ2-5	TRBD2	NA	CASSVEAGGWETQYF	TGTGCCAGCAGCGTAGAAGCGGGAGGGTGGGAGACCCAGTACTTC
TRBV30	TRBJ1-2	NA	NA	CAWSKGSGVGYTF	TGTGCCTGGAGTAAGGGATCAGGGGTCGGCTACACCTTC
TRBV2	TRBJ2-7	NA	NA	CASSIWTTPYEQYF	TGTGCCAGCAGTATCTGGACTACCCCCTACGAGCAGTACTTC
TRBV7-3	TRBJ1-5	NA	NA	CASSLRAGQPQHF	TGTGCCAGCAGCTTAAGGGCAGGGCAGCCCCAGCATTTT
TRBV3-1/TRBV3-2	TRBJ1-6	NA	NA	CASSVAGKASPLHF	TGTGCCAGCAGCGTGGCCGGGAAAGCATCACCCCTCCACTTT
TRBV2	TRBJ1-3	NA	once	CASSELGNTIYF	TGTGCCAGCAGTGAATTAGGAAACACCATATATTTT
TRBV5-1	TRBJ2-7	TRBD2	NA	CASSLVPSGSVEQYF	TGCGCCAGCAGCTTGGTTCCTAGCGGGAGTGTCGAGCAGTACTTC
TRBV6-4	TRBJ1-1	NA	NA	CASSEGREATKAFF	TGTGCCAGCAGTGAAGGCCGGGAAGCCACTAAAGCTTTCTTT
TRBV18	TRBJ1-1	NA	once	CASSATGGNTEAFF	TGTGCCAGCTCAGCCACGGGGGGGAACACTGAAGCTTTCTTT
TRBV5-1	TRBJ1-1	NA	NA	CASSLGSPDNEAFF	TGCGCCAGCAGCTTGGGGTCCCCAGACAACGAAGCTTTCTTT
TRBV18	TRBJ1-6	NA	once	CASSPSEGSPLHF	TGTGCCAGCTCACCTTCGGAGGGCTCACCCCTCCACTTT
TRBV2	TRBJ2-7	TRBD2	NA	CASSLLAGDEQYF	TGTGCCAGCAGTTTATTAGCGGGAGACGAGCAGTACTTC
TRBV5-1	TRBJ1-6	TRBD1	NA	CASSLGLGTGYNSPLHF	TGCGCCAGCAGCCTTGGGCTCGGGACAGGATATAATTCACCCCTCCACTTT
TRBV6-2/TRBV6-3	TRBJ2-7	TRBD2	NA	CASSLTGLAGGRITFDEQYF	TGTGCCAGCAGCCTCACCGGACTAGCGGGAGGCAGGATAACTTTTGACGAGCAGTACTTC
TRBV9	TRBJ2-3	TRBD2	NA	CASSVEGDYGDTQYF	TGTGCCAGCAGCGTAGAAGGGGACTATGGAGATACGCAGTATTTT
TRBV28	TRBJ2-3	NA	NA	CASSPSSGVGADTQYF	TGTGCCAGCAGTCCCTCCAGCGGTGTCGGTGCAGATACGCAGTATTTT
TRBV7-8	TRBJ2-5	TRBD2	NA	CASSFPAGGRETQYF	TGTGCCAGCAGCTTTCCGGCGGGAGGGCGAGAGACCCAGTACTTC
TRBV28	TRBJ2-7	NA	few	CASSPNRWGQSSYEQYF	TGTGCCAGCAGTCCCAACCGCTGGGGGCAAAGCTCCTACGAGCAGTACTTC
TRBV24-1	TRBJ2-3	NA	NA	CATSDQAHPDTQYF	TGTGCCACCAGTGACCAGGCGCACCCAGATACGCAGTATTTT
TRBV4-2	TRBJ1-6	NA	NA	CASTLTGPNSPLHF	TGTGCCAGCACCCTAACAGGGCCTAATTCACCCCTCCACTTT
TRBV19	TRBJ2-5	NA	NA	CASGETGETQYF	TGTGCCAGTGGGGAGACAGGAGAGACCCAGTACTTC